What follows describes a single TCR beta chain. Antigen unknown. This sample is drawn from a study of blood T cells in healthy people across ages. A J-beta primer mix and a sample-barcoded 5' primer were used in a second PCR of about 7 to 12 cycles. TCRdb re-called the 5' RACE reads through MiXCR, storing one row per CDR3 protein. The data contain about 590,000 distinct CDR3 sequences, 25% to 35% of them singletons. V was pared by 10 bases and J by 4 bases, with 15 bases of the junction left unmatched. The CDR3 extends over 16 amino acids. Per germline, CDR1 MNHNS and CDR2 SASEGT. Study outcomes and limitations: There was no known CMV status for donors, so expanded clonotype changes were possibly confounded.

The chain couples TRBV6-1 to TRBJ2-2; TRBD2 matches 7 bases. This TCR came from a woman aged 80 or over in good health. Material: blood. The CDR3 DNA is TGTGCCACCTGTGAGGATTTGGGAGGGATCACCGGGGAGCTGTTTTTT. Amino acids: CATCEDLGGITGELFF.